This TCR beta chain was recovered during a study of blood T cell repertoires in COVID-19. Study background: From the United States, Italy and Spain came samples of acute and convalescent COVID-19.

Per the study methods: From reference gene primer amplification, estimates of nucleated cell counts were derived. The data were produced by immunoSEQ multiplex PCR, yet TCRdb's version contains in-frame clones alone and is incomplete. V and J calls plus clone size are reproduced from that table; the DNA served to infer D and trimming. Of 110,000 or so clones in the sample, 70% to 90% were seen once. Germline V lookup: CDR1 SEHNR, CDR2 FQNEAQ (reference sequence). V shed 5 bases and J 9 bases; nucleotides not matched to a gene: 13. This CDR3 has 17 amino acids. The sequenced sample consisted of peripheral blood. The chain uses TRBV7-9 and TRBJ1-6, with 10 bases aligning to TRBD1. The sequence came from a human donor in a cohort sampled during active COVID-19. The CDR3 reads CASSPVGRQGARSPLHF. The CDR3, as DNA: TGTGCCAGCAGCCCCGTAGGAAGACAGGGGGCACGTTCACCCCTCCACTTT.